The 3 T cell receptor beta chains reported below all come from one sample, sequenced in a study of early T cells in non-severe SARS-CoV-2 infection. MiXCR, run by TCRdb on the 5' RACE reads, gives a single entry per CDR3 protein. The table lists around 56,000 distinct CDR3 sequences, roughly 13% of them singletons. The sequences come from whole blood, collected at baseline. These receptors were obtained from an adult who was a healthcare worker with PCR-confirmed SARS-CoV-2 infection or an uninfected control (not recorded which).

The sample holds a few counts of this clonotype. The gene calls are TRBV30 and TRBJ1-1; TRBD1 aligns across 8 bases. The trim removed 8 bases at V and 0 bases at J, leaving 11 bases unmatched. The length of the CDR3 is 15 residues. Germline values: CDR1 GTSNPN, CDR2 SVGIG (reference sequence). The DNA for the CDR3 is TGTGCCGGCACCAGGACAGGGTTGATGAACACTGAAGCTTTCTTT. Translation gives CAGTRTGLMNTEAFF.

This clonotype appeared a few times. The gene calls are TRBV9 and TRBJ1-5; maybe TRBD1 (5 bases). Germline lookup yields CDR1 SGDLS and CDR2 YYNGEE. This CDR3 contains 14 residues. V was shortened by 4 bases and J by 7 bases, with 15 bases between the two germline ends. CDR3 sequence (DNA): TGTGCCAGCAGCCCTCACGGGGGAGAGCAGCCCCAGCATTTT. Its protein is CASSPHGGEQPQHF.

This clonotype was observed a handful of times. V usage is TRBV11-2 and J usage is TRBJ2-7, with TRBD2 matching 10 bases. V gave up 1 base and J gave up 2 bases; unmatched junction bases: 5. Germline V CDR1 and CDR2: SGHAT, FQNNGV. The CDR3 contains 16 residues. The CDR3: CASSLVGLAGAYEQYF. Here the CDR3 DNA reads TGTGCCAGCAGCTTAGTGGGCCTAGCGGGGGCCTACGAGCAGTACTTC.